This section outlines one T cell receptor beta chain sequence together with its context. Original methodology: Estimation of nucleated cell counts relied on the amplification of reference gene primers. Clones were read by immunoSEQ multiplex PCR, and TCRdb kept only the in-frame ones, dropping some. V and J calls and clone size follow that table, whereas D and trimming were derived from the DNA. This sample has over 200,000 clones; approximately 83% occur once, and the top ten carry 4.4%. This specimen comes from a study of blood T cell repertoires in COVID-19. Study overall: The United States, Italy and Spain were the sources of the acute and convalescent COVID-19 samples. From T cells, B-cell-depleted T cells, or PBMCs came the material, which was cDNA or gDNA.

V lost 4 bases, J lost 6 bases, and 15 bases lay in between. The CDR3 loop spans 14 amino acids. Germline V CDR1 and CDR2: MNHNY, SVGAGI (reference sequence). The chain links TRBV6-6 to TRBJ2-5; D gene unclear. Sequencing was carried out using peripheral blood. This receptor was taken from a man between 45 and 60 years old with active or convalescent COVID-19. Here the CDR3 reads CASSSNAPDKTQYF. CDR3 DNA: TGTGCCAGCAGTTCCAACGCCCCAGACAAGACCCAGTACTTC.